This T cell receptor (beta chain) came from a study of blood T cell repertoires in COVID-19. Study information: Sites across the United States, Italy and Spain contributed samples from acute and convalescent COVID-19.

The CDR3 is made up of 16 amino acids. Germline CDR1 and CDR2: DFQATT and SNEGSKA (reference sequence). The V and J ends lost 3 bases and 8 bases, in that order; junction bases with no gene match: 15. In the original processing: Amplification of reference gene primers provided the estimated nucleated cell counts. Assay used: immunoSEQ multiplex PCR; TCRdb lists only in-frame clones, some missing. The DNA was the basis for D and trimming; V, J and clone size are from that table. The sample carries 150,000 to 180,000 clones, approximately 82% recorded once. This clonotype originated in a woman aged 50 to 65 with acute or convalescent COVID-19. The sample taken for sequencing was peripheral blood. This chain uses TRBV20-1 with TRBJ1-2; TRBD1 agrees at 10 bases. The DNA for the CDR3 is TGCAGTGCTAGTGATTCGACAGGGGGCCTTATTGGAGGCTACACCTTC. Its translation: CSASDSTGGLIGGYTF.